This T cell receptor (beta chain) was recorded in a study of beta chain features in type 1 diabetes. Study results and caveats: A moderate, significant TCRB CDR3 shortening appeared in type 1 diabetes across four CD4+ subsets. The influence of HLA type on TCRB rearrangement stayed undetermined.

Comments on this clone: What it binds is unknown.

The CDR3 contains 13 residues. Trimming pared 5 bases from V and 4 bases from J, leaving 11 bases between. Germline values: CDR1 SSHAT, CDR2 FNYEAQ (reference sequence). Isolated RNA was reverse transcribed in full, so expressed TCRB transcripts were sequenced. Repertoires were generated with immunoSEQ multiplex PCR, while TCRdb's copy carries only in-frame clones and drops some. The sample records 150,000 to 190,000 clones, around a tenth being singletons. The receptor comes from a man younger than 45 with type 1 diabetes. Sequenced: central memory CD4+ T cells from blood. V usage is TRBV7-7 and J usage is TRBJ2-5; D uncertain. The CDR3 sequence is CASSPGGRETQYF. CDR3 coding DNA: TGTGCCAGCAGCCCAGGTGGTCGAGAGACCCAGTACTTC. The whole variable domain, filled in from reference TRBV7-7 and TRBJ2-5, reads GAGVSQSPRYKVTKRGQDVTLRCDPISSHATLYWYQQALGQGPEFLTYFNYEAQPDKSGLPSDRFSAERPEGSISTLTIQRTEQRDSAMYRCASSPGGRETQYFGPGTRLLVL.